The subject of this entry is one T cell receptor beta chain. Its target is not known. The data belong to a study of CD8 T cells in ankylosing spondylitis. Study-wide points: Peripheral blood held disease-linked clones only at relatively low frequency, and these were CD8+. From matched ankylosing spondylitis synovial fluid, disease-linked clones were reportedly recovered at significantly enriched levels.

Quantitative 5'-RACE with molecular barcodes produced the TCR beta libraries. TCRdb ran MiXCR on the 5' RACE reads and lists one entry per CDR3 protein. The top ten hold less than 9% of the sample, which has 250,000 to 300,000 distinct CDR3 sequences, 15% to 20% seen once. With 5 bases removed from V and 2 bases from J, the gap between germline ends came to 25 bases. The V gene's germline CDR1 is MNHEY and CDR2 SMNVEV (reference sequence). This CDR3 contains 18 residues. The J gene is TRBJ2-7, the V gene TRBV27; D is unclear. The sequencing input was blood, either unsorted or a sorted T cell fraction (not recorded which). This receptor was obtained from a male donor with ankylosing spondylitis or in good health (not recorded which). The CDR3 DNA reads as TGTGCCAGCAGTCCAAGCCCGGATCGTCTCAGGTCCCCCTACGAGCAGTACGTC. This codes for CASSPSPDRLRSPYEQYV.